Each of the 9 T cell receptor beta chains below was sequenced from the same sample in a study of blood T cells in healthy people across ages. It was with a sample-barcoded 5' primer and a J-beta primer mix that a second PCR of roughly 6 to 11 cycles was run. TCRdb itself ran the 5' RACE reads through MiXCR, one entry per CDR3 protein. Of approximately 2,000,000 distinct CDR3 sequences in the sample, 35% to 50% are singletons; the top ten hold roughly 23%. Sequences were obtained from blood. These receptors originate from a human donor in good health.

This clonotype was seen a few times. The chain links TRBV2 to TRBJ2-5; 8 bases fit TRBD1. Matching the DNA end better, TRBJ2-7 makes the J call doubtful. The germline V gene has CDR1 SNHLY and CDR2 FYNNEI. The CDR3 length is 15 residues. The chain's CDR3 is CASSENPQTGAEQYF. DNA for the CDR3: TGTGCCAGCAGTGAAAATCCCCAGACAGGGGCCGAGCAGTACTTC.

The chain is built from TRBV25-1 and TRBJ1-1, with 9 bases identical to TRBD1. The CDR3 spans 14 residues. Germline-derived CDR1 and CDR2 are MGHDK and SYGVNS. Trimming at V came to 7 bases and at J to 4 bases, leaving 7 bases not matched to a gene. This chain's CDR3 is CASNMTGGGTEAFF. DNA of the CDR3: TGTGCCAGCAACATGACAGGGGGAGGCACTGAAGCTTTCTTT.

The V call is TRBV3-1, the J call TRBJ2-3; D remains unclear. The germline V gene has CDR1 LGHDT and CDR2 YNNKEL (reference sequence). The length of the CDR3 is 16 residues. V was trimmed by 2 bases and J by 8 bases, leaving 20 bases between them. DNA of the CDR3: TGTGCCAGCAGCCAAAGTAGCTTCCAAAACGGTGGTACGCAGTATTTT. It codes for CASSQSSFQNGGTQYF.

The chain recombines TRBV20-1 with TRBJ1-5; D not certain. V was clipped by 4 bases and J by 11 bases, with 24 bases between them. Per the germline V gene, CDR1 is DFQATT and CDR2 is SNEGSKA (reference sequence). This CDR3 has 15 amino acids. CDR3 bases: TGCAGTGCTATCACGGTCAGTGGGGAAGGTATGACCCAGCATTTT. Residues: CSAITVSGEGMTQHF.

The gene calls are TRBV20-1 and TRBJ2-1, with no clear D. CDR3 length equals 12 residues. The V and J ends lost 6 bases and 5 bases respectively, with 11 bases between them. Per the germline V gene, CDR1 is DFQATT and CDR2 is SNEGSKA (reference sequence). This CDR3 reads CSAPPGHNEQFF. CDR3 DNA: TGCAGTGCCCCACCGGGTCACAATGAGCAGTTCTTC.

This chain uses TRBV28 with TRBJ2-5; 10 bases are a match to TRBD2. Per the germline V gene, CDR1 is MDHEN and CDR2 is SYDVKM. The J segment lost 2 bases and the V segment lost 1 base, leaving 7 bases of the junction unmatched. CDR3 length equals 17 residues. This CDR3 reads CASSLYERGGGQETQYF. The CDR3 region has the DNA TGTGCCAGCAGTTTATATGAGCGGGGGGGTGGTCAAGAGACCCAGTACTTC.

This clonotype has at least ten counts. This chain joins TRBV12-3 or TRBV12-4 and TRBJ2-3; 7 nucleotides match TRBD2. After removal of 3 bases from V and 4 bases from J, the junction contained 4 bases not matched to a gene. The CDR3 loop spans 14 amino acids. The CDR3 DNA reads as TGTGCCAGCAGTTTTGGTGGGGGGGCAGATACGCAGTATTTT. Amino acid sequence: CASSFGGGADTQYF.

The J gene is TRBJ1-2, the V gene TRBV12-3 or TRBV12-4, with D possibly matching TRBD1 (6 bases). V was cut by 1 base and J by 2 bases, with 20 bases left in between. The CDR3 has 18 amino acids. The CDR3 here is CASSLGVGAREGNYGYTF. The CDR3 DNA reads TGTGCCAGCAGTTTAGGTGTGGGGGCCCGGGAGGGGAACTATGGCTACACCTTC.

This clonotype has more than one count but fewer than ten. CDR3 coding DNA: TGTGCCAGCAGACCACTAGCGGGAGCGCAGTATTTT. Translating gives CASRPLAGAQYF. The chain has TRBV28 and TRBJ2-3; the match to TRBD2 covers 11 bases. Germline loops: CDR1 MDHEN, CDR2 SYDVKM. The CDR3 length is 12 residues. The V segment lost 6 bases and the J segment 10 bases; nucleotides outside the gene matches: 3.